Given below is one TCR beta chain in context. Its antigen has not been determined. Base quality data are lacking; no much larger clone is found one base away. The sample belongs to a study of shared clonotypes between healthy human individuals (dated by TCRdb to 2018 to 2021). With regard to the full study: Three men and a couple of women, aged 18 to 49 years, made up the cohort. Per donor, leukapheresis produced somewhere between about 0.8 and 9 billion PBMCs. To increase sequencing depth and limit assay-specific biases, different laboratories used diverse techniques to prepare libraries and sequence TCR repertoires. To estimate repertoire size and how much clonotypes are shared between individuals, the study performed deep sequencing of blood TCR repertoires from 4 to 6 healthy adults. For each donor, CD4 naive and CD4 memory were each given three plates, CD8 naive was given two plates, and CD8 memory was given one plate.

The investigation overall reported the following: Rarefaction of sorted-subset datasets indicated incomplete sequencing despite the large sequencing depth. Sampling was restricted to blood, and TCR repertoires in tissue are likely to differ from TCR repertoires in blood. Compared with non-shared clonotypes, clonotypes shared by all four sorted-subset donors had higher generation probabilities. Based on pairwise subsampling, the degree of clonotype sharing among donors was expected to be affected by sequencing depth. Sharing across a handful of donors was observed for roughly 5% of naive CD4, 3% to 3.5% of naive CD8, 2% to 2.5% of memory CD4, and roughly 0.4% of memory CD8 clonotypes. Because the study included a small number of donors, the genetic and exposure-history diversity represented was limited. Larger estimated clonotype richness was generally found for naive subsets than for memory subsets.

Using the deep immunoSEQ assay, TCR CDR3 regions were amplified from genomic DNA by multiplex PCR. Extracted genomic DNA from each cell subset was spread evenly across all wells of several immunoSEQ 96-well plates, with each plate serving as a replicate. For sorted subsets, each replicate PCR was loaded with around 200 ng genomic DNA, equivalent to 25,000 to 30,000 T cell genomes. Purified libraries were quantified with a Qubit 3.0 fluorometer, sized on a Bioanalyzer 2100, and re-quantified with the KAPA Library Quantification kit. Each immunoSEQ 96-well plate was sequenced on its own single-read 150-cycle Illumina NextSeq 550 flow cell. On the authors' methods: Because the immunoSEQ output held only junctional sequences and lacked quality scores, the filtering could not match the filtering applied to full-length reads. Sequences were annotated with PyIR, a Python wrapper for IgBLAST v1.9, and V/J genes and CDR3 were assigned using IMGT germline references. Reads were filtered out if the reads had weak V/J assignments (E-value above 1e-6), no CDR3, stop codons, out-of-frame junctions, or ambiguous translated residues. V3J clonotypes were defined as sequences sharing the same inferred V gene, J gene, and CDR3 amino acid sequence. The percentage overlap between two repertoires was calculated by dividing the number of shared unique clonotypes by the size of the smaller repertoire. Repertoire richness was assessed with RTK rarefaction, the Chao1 estimator, and Recon v2.1 estimates of unobserved clonotypes. Generation probabilities for all TCRbeta clonotypes obtained by the gDNA method from a few donors were computed using OLGA. TCRdb took over this immuneACCESS table, retaining in-frame rearrangements with V and J assigned. Such tables are incomplete; in checked studies, under half of the missing clones stem from an unresolved V gene, and the remainder is unexplained. Clonal size and the V and J genes are those of that table, whereas D and trimming came from the DNA. Present in this sample are over 1.4 million clones, roughly 95% of which were seen just once. 1.2% of the sample is in the top ten clones.

Healthy HIV-negative adults with no recently reported acute infections or vaccinations were included as donors. All donors were Caucasian adults living in Nashville, Tennessee, USA. CD4+ T cells were enriched by magnetic negative selection, after which naive cells were positively selected on CD45RA and the negative fraction was taken as the memory subset. Blood was collected by leukapheresis, and PBMCs were isolated by Ficoll-Histopaque density gradient centrifugation and then cryopreserved in liquid nitrogen vapor phase. Analytical flow cytometry was used to check the purity and quantity of each magnetically sorted T cell population. Genomic DNA was isolated from every sorted fraction and measured by UV absorbance on a Nanodrop 2000c. The TCR sequence derives from a man younger than 40 in good health. What was sequenced was naive CD4+ T cells sorted from blood. Per the publication, the cell subset or site label means: CD45RA+ positively selected.

The DNA sequence follows: TGTGCCAGCGATACTAGCGGGATTTACAATGAGCAGTTCTTC. Protein translation: CASDTSGIYNEQFF. The chain is encoded by TRBV28 joined to TRBJ2-1, with 10 middle bases fitting TRBD2. From cysteine to phenylalanine, the CDR3 is 14 amino acids long. The only DNA kept is the CDR3, 42 bases in frame from the first base. V trim: 8 bases; J trim: 4 bases; unmatched bases: 5. The germline V gene provides CDR1 MDHEN and CDR2 SYDVKM.